Shown below are 8 T cell receptor beta chains from a single sample sequenced in a study of tumor-infiltrating lymphocytes in localized non-small cell lung cancer. Clones were sequenced by immunoSEQ multiplex PCR, and TCRdb holds only the in-frame ones, with some missing. The repertoire consists of approximately 15,000 clones, with 60% to 80% occurring once and the leading ten covering about 4%. The specimen sequenced was lung tumor tissue. These receptors all come from a human donor with non-small cell lung cancer.

V and J are TRBV6-1 and TRBJ1-2; D ambiguous. CDR1 is MNHNS, CDR2 SASEGT, per germline. Trimming left V 5 bases short and J 4 bases short, with 14 bases between. The CDR3 sequence is 14 residues long. Written as DNA, the CDR3 is TGTGCCAGCAGTAAGATGCGAAAGACCTATGGCTACACCTTC. Its translation: CASSKMRKTYGYTF.

This clone was detected once. Other DNA sequences of this sample code for an identical CDR3. This rearrangement joins TRBV5-1 to TRBJ2-2; 10 positions agree with TRBD1. The germline CDR1 and CDR2 sequences are SGHRS and YFSETQ. V was pared by 3 bases and J by 6 bases, with 8 bases of the junction left unmatched. The length of the CDR3 is 16 residues. CDR3 residues: CASSYTGTGVSGELFF. CDR3 DNA: TGCGCCAGCAGCTACACTGGGACAGGGGTCTCCGGGGAGCTGTTTTTT.

The V gene is TRBV18, the J gene TRBJ1-2; TRBD1 is a possible D gene (6 bases). Germline assignment: CDR1 KGHSH and CDR2 LQKENI. This CDR3 is built from 13 residues. The ends were cut back, 1 base at V and 8 bases at J, with 11 bases in the middle. CDR3 protein: CASSPQGGEGYTF. CDR3 bases: TGTGCCAGCTCACCACAGGGGGGAGAAGGCTACACCTTC.

CDR3 DNA sequence: TGTGCCAGCAGTTTATATGGCCTAGCGGGGCCCCTCTACGAGCAGTACTTC. Protein sequence: CASSLYGLAGPLYEQYF. V and J are TRBV28 and TRBJ2-7, with 9 bases fitting TRBD2. With 1 base clipped from V and 3 bases from J, the junction kept 10 bases outside the gene matches. The V gene's germline CDR1 is MDHEN and CDR2 SYDVKM. This CDR3 has 17 amino acids.

This clone was observed once. The genes are TRBV5-1 and TRBJ1-6; 7 bases agree with TRBD1. The CDR3 runs 15 residues. V trimming: 4 bases; J trimming: 2 bases; junction bases outside the gene matches: 3. In germline, CDR1 is SGHRS, CDR2 YFSETQ. CDR3 sequence: CASSTDRTYNSPLHF. The CDR3 DNA is TGCGCCAGCAGCACGGACAGGACCTATAATTCACCCCTCCACTTT. Complete variable domain (other parts from reference TRBV5-1 and TRBJ1-6): KAGVTQTPRYLIKTRGQQVTLSCSPISGHRSVSWYQQTPGQGLQFLFEYFSETQRNKGNFPGRFSGRQFSNSRSEMNVSTLELGDSALYLCASSTDRTYNSPLHFGNGTRLTVT.

The genes are TRBV25-1 and TRBJ2-3; D gene uncertain. From germline, CDR1 is MGHDK and CDR2 SYGVNS. The length of the CDR3 is 14 residues. Trimming removed 1 base at V and 3 bases at J, with 8 bases between. Written as DNA, the CDR3 is TGTGCCAGCAGTGAATTATCTCAAACAGATACGCAGTATTTT. Amino acids: CASSELSQTDTQYF.

This rearrangement joins TRBV6-5 to TRBJ2-2, with D unclear. This CDR3 has 16 amino acids. The germline CDR1 and CDR2 sequences are MNHEY and SVGAGI. Trimming left V 4 bases short and J 0 bases short, with 12 bases between. This CDR3 is CASSSRFNANTGELFF. CDR3 sequence (DNA): TGTGCCAGCAGTTCCCGGTTCAACGCGAACACCGGGGAGCTGTTTTTT.

This sequence joins TRBV27 and TRBJ2-3, with a weak D call TRBD2 (7 bases). Germline V gene data show CDR1 as MNHEY and CDR2 as SMNVEV (reference sequence). The CDR3 is 14 residues long. The V end was cut by 7 bases, the J end by 0 bases, with 11 bases between. CDR3 residues: CASTRGGSTDTQYF. In nucleotides, the CDR3 is TGTGCCAGCACGAGGGGGGGAAGCACAGATACGCAGTATTTT.